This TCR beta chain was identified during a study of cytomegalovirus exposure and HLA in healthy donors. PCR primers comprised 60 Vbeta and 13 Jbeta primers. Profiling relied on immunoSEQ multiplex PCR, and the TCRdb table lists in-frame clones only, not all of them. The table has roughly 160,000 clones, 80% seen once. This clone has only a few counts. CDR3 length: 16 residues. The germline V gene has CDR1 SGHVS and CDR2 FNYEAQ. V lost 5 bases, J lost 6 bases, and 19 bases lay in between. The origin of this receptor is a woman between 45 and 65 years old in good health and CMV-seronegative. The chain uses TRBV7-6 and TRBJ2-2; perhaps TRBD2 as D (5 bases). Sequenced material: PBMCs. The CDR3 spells CASSPSITGSAGELFF. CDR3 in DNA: TGTGCCAGCAGCCCCTCGATAACGGGGAGCGCCGGGGAGCTGTTTTTT.